The 6 T cell receptor beta chains below all came from one sample that was sequenced in a study of T cells in women clearing cervical HPV infection. Here immunoSEQ multiplex PCR was the method, and the copy in TCRdb shows in-frame clones only, minus some. This sample's table has some 30,000 clones. Sequencing was performed on blood buffy coat. The source is a woman between 18 and 75 years old with a cervical HPV16 infection that either progressed to CIN3+ or cleared (not recorded which).

Concerning this clone: The read terminates 3 residues before the CDR3 end, so the remaining end is supplied by the germline J gene. V gene TRBV6-1 combines with J gene TRBJ2-7; 8 bases are shared with TRBD1. The CDR3 spans 15 residues. Germline CDR1 reads MNHNS; CDR2 reads SASEGT. J gave up 5 bases and V 0 bases, and 6 bases lay outside the gene matches. The CDR3 sequence is CASSEASGGSNEQYF. The CDR3 DNA, read in part, is TGTGCCAGCAGTGAAGCCTCAGGGGGCTCTAACGAG.

Remarks on this clone: The CDR3 goes on 3 residues after the read ends, and that part is filled in from the germline J gene. This chain joins TRBV7-9 and TRBJ1-2, with D possibly matching TRBD1 (5 bases). CDR3 length: 14 amino acids. Germline V gene lookup returns CDR1 SEHNR and CDR2 FQNEAQ (reference sequence). The covered CDR3 bases are TGTGCCAGCAGCTTGGGGGGGAGCTCCTACGAC. Its protein product is CASSLGGSSYD. The complete CDR3 reads CASSLGGSSYDYTF. The variable domain in full, with the rest retrieved from reference TRBV7-9 and TRBJ1-2, is DTGVSQNPRHKITKRGQNVTFRCDPISEHNRLYWYRQTLGQGPEFLTYFQNEAQLEKSRLLSDRFSAERPKGSFSTLEIQRTEQGDSAMYLCASSLGGSSYDYTFGSGTRLTVV.

Points on this clone: The CDR3 extends 3 residues past the end of the read, so its final part is completed from the germline J gene. This chain connects TRBV7-9 to TRBJ2-3; no firm D call. CDR3 length: 13 amino acids. Germline CDR1 and CDR2: SEHNR and FQNEAQ (reference sequence). The V end lost 5 bases, the J end lost 0 bases, and 6 bases lay between the germline ends. The CDR3 DNA, read in part, is TGTGCCAGCAGCCACTCAAGCACAGATACG. It yields the protein CASSHSSTDT. The CDR3 in its entirety is CASSHSSTDTQYF.

As concerns this clone: The CDR3 goes on 3 residues after the read ends, and that part is filled in from the germline J gene. The chain has TRBV2 and TRBJ2-1; no reliable D call. The CDR3 is 12 amino acids. CDR1 SNHLY and CDR2 FYNNEI come from the germline V gene. Trimming left V 10 bases short and J 2 bases short, with 9 bases between. This CDR3 is CANLNTYNEQFF. The CDR3 DNA, read in part, is TGTGCCAACCTAAATACCTACAATGAG.

With regard to this clone: The read comes to an end 3 residues before the CDR3 does, leaving the germline J gene to fill in the end. V usage is TRBV7-6 and J usage is TRBJ2-3; a possible D gene is TRBD1 (6 bases). The germline V gene has CDR1 SGHVS and CDR2 FNYEAQ. V lost 5 bases, J lost 3 bases, and 12 bases lay in between. CDR3 size: 14 residues. The covered CDR3 bases are TGTGCCAGCAGCGTGGGGGCCCGGACAGATACG. Translated, it gives CASSVGARTDT. The entire CDR3 protein reads CASSVGARTDTQYF.

Notes on this clone: The CDR3 end is not reached by the read, which stops 3 residues before it; the germline J gene fills it in. V and J are TRBV30 and TRBJ1-1; unclear D gene. Germline CDR1 reads GTSNPN; CDR2 reads SVGIG (reference sequence). The length of the CDR3 is 13 residues. Trimming left V 1 base short and J 4 bases short, with 10 bases between. The CDR3 DNA, read in part, is TGTGCCTGGAGTGCGGGGTCGGGCACTGAA. It encodes CAWSAGSGTE. The full-length CDR3 reads as CAWSAGSGTEAFF.